These 27 T cell receptor beta chains were sequenced from one sample in a study of shared clonotypes between healthy human individuals. The protocol was immunoSEQ multiplex PCR, while the TCRdb copy is restricted to in-frame clones and leaves out a portion. Here the sample spans about 2.2 million clones, about 93% being singletons. CD8 cells regarded as naive lacked CD45RO, were positively chosen for CCR7, and omitted terminally differentiated effector memory CD45RA+ cells. The sequencing sample was made of naive CD8+ T cells from PBMCs. The receptors were sampled from a man aged 18 to 30 in good health. Some clones in this sample may be carry-over from other donors' samples.

The gene calls are TRBV7-6 and TRBJ2-7, with D hard to call. From germline, CDR1 is SGHVS and CDR2 FNYEAQ. V dropped 4 bases and J dropped 5 bases, with 21 bases sitting between them. The CDR3 is 16 amino acids. The CDR3 region is CASSSEWGNGFDEQYF. CDR3 bases: TGTGCCAGCAGCTCAGAATGGGGAAATGGGTTCGACGAGCAGTACTTC.

This clone has only one observation. The chain couples TRBV6-6 to TRBJ2-7; 8 bases are shared with TRBD2. V gave up 6 bases and J gave up 1 base; unmatched junction bases: 11. CDR3 length: 16 amino acids. Germline V CDR1 and CDR2: MNHNY, SVGAGI (reference sequence). Written as DNA, the CDR3 is TGTGCCAGCAGAGCCTGGCGGGGGGCGGAATCCTACGAGCAGTACTTC. It specifies CASRAWRGAESYEQYF.

For this clone: The sample has other DNA sequences that encode this CDR3 too. This chain joins TRBV7-8 and TRBJ2-1, with D unresolved. Trimming removed 1 base from V and 9 bases from J, with 4 bases in between. CDR1 and CDR2 (germline): SGHVS, FQNEAQ. The length of the CDR3 is 11 residues. The CDR3 DNA reads TGTGCCAGCAGCTTAGGCGCTGAGCAGTTCTTC. Translated: CASSLGAEQFF.

V gene TRBV27 combines with J gene TRBJ1-5; 8 nucleotides match TRBD1. V shed 5 bases, J shed 1 base, and the junction held 10 bases outside the gene matches. The V gene's germline CDR1 is MNHEY and CDR2 SMNVEV (reference sequence). This CDR3 has 17 residues. The CDR3 loop reads CASSVPRGRMSNQPQHF. The CDR3, as DNA: TGTGCCAGCAGTGTCCCCAGGGGGCGCATGAGCAATCAGCCCCAGCATTTT.

This sequence joins TRBV5-1 and TRBJ1-4, with unresolved D. Trimming shortened V by 5 bases and J by 8 bases, and 7 bases separated the two germline ends. The germline CDR1 and CDR2 sequences are SGHRS and YFSETQ. The CDR3 covers 11 residues. This chain's CDR3 is CASRLGEKLFF. The CDR3 DNA reads TGCGCCAGCAGGCTTGGGGAAAAACTGTTTTTT.

CDR3 DNA sequence: TGTGCCAGCGGAATCGGGACAGTCATTGAAGCTTTCTTT. It is translated as CASGIGTVIEAFF. The chain employs TRBV6-1 and TRBJ1-1; 7 bases agree with TRBD1. The trim removed 8 bases at V and 7 bases at J, leaving 10 bases unmatched. This CDR3 has 13 residues. Per the germline V gene, CDR1 is MNHNS and CDR2 is SASEGT.

The rearrangement links TRBV5-6 to TRBJ2-7; D may be TRBD1 (6 bases). CDR3 length: 14 amino acids. Germline V gives CDR1 SGHDT, CDR2 YYEEEE. V lost 3 bases and J lost 3, with 13 bases in between. DNA for the CDR3: TGTGCCAGCAGCTCCTCGGGACACCTCTACGAGCAGTACTTC. It yields the protein CASSSSGHLYEQYF.

The table lists this clone with a few counts. This chain links TRBV27 with TRBJ2-4; 14 bases match TRBD2. J gave up 8 bases and V 6 bases, and 3 bases lay outside the gene matches. The CDR3 totals 14 residues. Germline-derived CDR1 and CDR2 are MNHEY and SMNVEV (reference sequence). Written as DNA, the CDR3 is TGTGCCAGCAGCAGACTAGCGGGAGGGGACATTCAGTACTTC. Translation: CASSRLAGGDIQYF.

The chain carries TRBV29-1 and TRBJ2-3; TRBD2 matches 7 bases. With V trimmed by 0 bases and J by 0 bases, 3 bases remained unmatched. CDR1 and CDR2 (germline): SQVTM, ANQGSEA. This CDR3 comprises 15 residues. For the CDR3, the DNA is TGCAGCGTTGAAGAATCTAGCGGAAGCACAGATACGCAGTATTTT. The encoded protein is CSVEESSGSTDTQYF.

This clone was seen a single time. The chain links TRBV4-3 to TRBJ2-3; 9 nucleotides line up with TRBD2. The germline V gene encodes CDR1 LGHNA and CDR2 YSLEER. Unmatched junction bases numbered 17, after V lost 0 bases and J lost 4 bases. CDR3 length equals 20 residues. CDR3 residues: CASSQEGLAGPTSVSDTQYF. CDR3 nucleotides: TGCGCCAGCAGCCAAGAAGGGCTAGCGGGGCCCACATCAGTTTCAGATACGCAGTATTTT.

The chain recombines TRBV19 with TRBJ1-1; perhaps TRBD1 as D (6 bases). Germline V gives CDR1 LNHDA, CDR2 SQIVND (reference sequence). Trimming took off 8 bases at V and 2 bases at J, with 12 bases between the two ends. CDR3 size: 13 residues. The CDR3 DNA follows: TGTGCCAGTGTGGGGGGGCTTAACACTGAAGCTTTCTTT. Protein: CASVGGLNTEAFF.

This chain joins TRBV25-1 and TRBJ2-2; the D gene is possibly TRBD1 (6 bases). The ends were cut back, 1 base at V and 7 bases at J, with 10 bases in the middle. The CDR3 consists of 14 residues. Germline CDR1 reads MGHDK; CDR2 reads SYGVNS. The CDR3 loop reads CASSESGVGGELFF. The CDR3 DNA follows: TGTGCCAGCAGTGAATCAGGGGTGGGCGGGGAGCTGTTTTTT. The complete variable domain, with remaining parts taken from reference TRBV25-1 and TRBJ2-2, reads EADIYQTPRYLVIGTGKKITLECSQTMGHDKMYWYQQDPGMELHLIHYSYGVNSTEKGDLSSESTVSRIRTEHFPLTLESARPSHTSQYLCASSESGVGGELFFGEGSRLTVL.

The V and J genes are TRBV6-1 and TRBJ2-3; tentatively, D is TRBD1 or TRBD2 (5 bases each). CDR3 size: 16 residues. Between the trimmed V and J ends, which lost 2 bases and 6 bases, there was a span of 18 bases. Germline lookup yields CDR1 MNHNS and CDR2 SASEGT. The DNA for the CDR3 is TGTGCCAGCAGTGAAAGCACAGCGTCCTGGGGGGATACGCAGTATTTT. Amino acids: CASSESTASWGDTQYF.

V gene TRBV7-9 combines with J gene TRBJ1-4; tentatively, D is TRBD1 (5 bases). Trimming took 5 bases from V and 8 from J, leaving 21 bases between them. The CDR3 is 16 amino acids. CDR1 is SEHNR, CDR2 FQNEAQ, per germline (reference sequence). In nucleotides, the CDR3 is TGTGCCAGCAGCCCTGGGACGGAAAGATGGGGAGAAAAACTGTTTTTT. Protein sequence: CASSPGTERWGEKLFF.

V gene TRBV5-1 combines with J gene TRBJ2-1, with 10 bases aligning to TRBD1. The V gene's germline CDR1 is SGHRS and CDR2 YFSETQ. Trimming took 3 bases from V and 6 from J; bases not matched to a gene: 9. This CDR3 spans 16 amino acids. As DNA, the CDR3 is TGCGCCAGCAGCTCCCACCGGGACAGGGGAATCAATGAGCAGTTCTTC. Protein sequence: CASSSHRDRGINEQFF. The full variable domain, completed using reference TRBV5-1 and TRBJ2-1, is KAGVTQTPRYLIKTRGQQVTLSCSPISGHRSVSWYQQTPGQGLQFLFEYFSETQRNKGNFPGRFSGRQFSNSRSEMNVSTLELGDSALYLCASSSHRDRGINEQFFGPGTRLTVL.

The chain employs TRBV5-8 and TRBJ2-1; TRBD1 or TRBD2 may be the D gene (5 bases each). V gave up 1 base and J gave up 0 bases, with 11 bases separating them. CDR1 and CDR2 from the germline V gene are SGHTS and YDEGEE. The CDR3 is made up of 16 amino acids. CDR3 nucleotide sequence: TGTGCCAGCAGCTTGAGGGGCCTAGCCTCCTACAATGAGCAGTTCTTC. This translates into CASSLRGLASYNEQFF.

The chain recombines TRBV19 with TRBJ2-7, with TRBD1 as a possible D gene (6 bases). Trimming removed 5 bases from V and 4 bases from J, with 15 bases in between. The germline CDR1 and CDR2 sequences are LNHDA and SQIVND (reference sequence). The CDR3 is made up of 14 amino acids. The CDR3 loop reads CASSPGTRVYEQYF. In nucleotides, the CDR3 is TGTGCCAGTAGTCCAGGGACACGGGTTTACGAGCAGTACTTC.

This chain uses TRBV4-1 with TRBJ2-5; 9 nucleotides line up with TRBD1. The J segment lost 5 bases and the V segment lost 4 bases, leaving 8 bases of the junction unmatched. The CDR3 runs to 15 residues. Per the germline V gene, CDR1 is MGHRA and CDR2 is YSYEKL. CDR3 loop: CASSPLQGAGETQYF. CDR3 bases: TGCGCCAGCAGCCCCCTACAGGGGGCGGGTGAGACCCAGTACTTC.

The chain couples TRBV7-9 to TRBJ2-7; D not certain. This CDR3 has 11 amino acids. Germline V gene lookup returns CDR1 SEHNR and CDR2 FQNEAQ (reference sequence). The V and J ends lost 3 bases and 6 bases respectively, with 6 bases between them. This chain's CDR3 is CASSFTAEQYF. CDR3 nucleotide sequence: TGTGCCAGCAGCTTTACCGCCGAGCAGTACTTC. The full variable domain, with the rest looked up from reference TRBV7-9 and TRBJ2-7, is DTGVSQNPRHKITKRGQNVTFRCDPISEHNRLYWYRQTLGQGPEFLTYFQNEAQLEKSRLLSDRFSAERPKGSFSTLEIQRTEQGDSAMYLCASSFTAEQYFGPGTRLTVT.

The chain carries TRBV6-5 and TRBJ1-4; D is ambiguous. The CDR3 loop spans 14 amino acids. The V gene's germline CDR1 is MNHEY and CDR2 SVGAGI. With 4 bases removed from V and 6 bases from J, the gap between germline ends came to 12 bases. CDR3 residues: CASSSTGPHEKLFF. CDR3 in DNA: TGTGCCAGCAGTTCGACCGGCCCGCATGAAAAACTGTTTTTT.

CDR3 nucleotides: TGTGCCAGCAGCCAAGCTCCTCCCTACGAGCAGTACTTC. Protein product: CASSQAPPYEQYF. The chain employs TRBV4-2 and TRBJ2-7; D is unresolved. Germline V gene lookup returns CDR1 LGHNA and CDR2 YNFKEQ. V dropped 1 base and J dropped 2 bases, with 6 bases sitting between them. The length of the CDR3 is 13 residues.

This chain connects TRBV9 to TRBJ2-1; 12 bases map to TRBD2. Germline V CDR1 and CDR2: SGDLS, YYNGEE. The CDR3 loop spans 15 amino acids. V shed 3 bases, J shed 7 bases, and the junction held 5 bases outside the gene matches. CDR3 sequence reads: CASSGGTSGPNEQFF. CDR3 DNA sequence: TGTGCCAGCAGCGGCGGGACTAGCGGGCCTAATGAGCAGTTCTTC.

DNA of the CDR3: TGTGCCAGCAGGCCTTCGACGGGGGGAAAACTGTTTTTT. This encodes CASRPSTGGKLFF. This chain connects TRBV25-1 to TRBJ1-4; D might be TRBD1 (5 bases). Germline V gene sequence: CDR1 MGHDK, CDR2 SYGVNS. The ends were cut back, 6 bases at V and 10 bases at J, with 15 bases in the middle. There are 13 residues in the CDR3.

The chain has TRBV28 and TRBJ2-3; D is possibly TRBD1 or TRBD2 (6 bases each). The germline gives CDR1 MDHEN, CDR2 SYDVKM. CDR3 length: 11 residues. The CDR3 here is CAGGGTDTQYF. DNA for the CDR3: TGTGCGGGGGGCGGCACAGATACGCAGTATTTT.

This clone was counted a few times. CDR3 nucleotides: TGTGCCAGCAGCCGAACAGAAAACACTGAAGCTTTCTTT. Translating it yields CASSRTENTEAFF. The chain links TRBV4-2 to TRBJ1-1; D is ambiguous. Germline loops: CDR1 LGHNA, CDR2 YNFKEQ. Trimming removed 4 bases from V and 2 bases from J, with 8 bases in between. The length of the CDR3 is 13 residues.

The CDR3 region is CASSQGWTSQETQYF. CDR3 nucleotides: TGTGCCAGCAGCCAAGGGTGGACATCACAAGAGACCCAGTACTTC. The rearrangement joins TRBV14 to TRBJ2-5; TRBD1 might be the D (5 bases). With 1 base removed from V and 2 bases from J, the gap between germline ends came to 11 bases. This CDR3 comprises 15 residues. Germline CDR1 reads SGHDN; CDR2 reads FVKESK.

This chain connects TRBV11-2 to TRBJ2-7; unclear D gene. CDR1 is SGHAT and CDR2 is FQNNGV in the germline V gene. Deletions cut 2 bases from V and 3 bases from J, with 8 bases between. The CDR3 runs to 13 residues. The CDR3 DNA reads as TGTGCCAGCAGCTTAAAAGGGAACTACGAGCAGTACTTC. Translating gives CASSLKGNYEQYF.